This TCR beta chain was recovered during a study of blood T cell repertoires in COVID-19 (dated by TCRdb to 2019 to 2021). A note on the overall study: Samples covering the acute and convalescent phases of COVID-19 were provided by collaborators in the United States, Italy and Spain. The material from the prospective study consisted of cDNA or gDNA derived from T cells, B-cell-depleted T cells, or PBMCs. Subjects who had been exposed to COVID-19, were actively infected with it, or had recovered from it provided the deeply sampled blood TCRbeta repertoires that made up the dataset. The repertoires were made available in a free public database intended to serve as a resource for research on the immune response to SARS-CoV-2. The samples were drawn from the first 160 participants of the ongoing ImmuneRACE study and from 1,254 subjects provided by 6 global collaborators. A de-identified subject ID, COVID-19 status, age in years and sex were almost always included in the sample metadata. Where available, HLA class I and class II types were obtained from metadata supplied by the sample provider rather than from assay-based typing. Points the paper makes about the study in general: The amount of clinical and demographic metadata varied by source and participant and was provided uncurated.

TCRbeta CDR3 regions were amplified from genomic DNA using the immunoSEQ Assay, a bias-controlled multiplex PCR. Per the original workflow: The number of nucleated cells in each sample was estimated by amplification of reference gene primers within the assay. To quantify the absolute abundance of each unique TCRbeta CDR3 rearrangement, sequence reads were collapsed and filtered. For each sample, productive Simpson clonality was calculated as the square root of Simpson's diversity index across productive rearrangements. Not all clones reach the TCRdb copy of this immuneACCESS table, which keeps in-frame sequences only. Checked studies attribute under half of the gap to unresolved V genes and leave the rest unexplained. V, J and clone size reflect that table, while D and trimming were determined from the DNA. The sample table records fewer than 250,000 clones; roughly four fifths of these occur just once. The top ten clonotypes cover about 5.3% of the sample.

Enrolling through a virtual design, the prospective study's participants ranged in age from roughly 18 to 100 years and lived across about two dozen United States geographic areas. In the prospective study, cohorts were assigned on the basis of participant-reported clinical history obtained from a screening survey and a study questionnaire. Exposed participants were defined as having been in contact with someone with a PCR-confirmed or clinician-diagnosed COVID-19 case within 2 weeks of study entry. In the prospective study, whole blood, serum and a nasopharyngeal or oropharyngeal swab were collected from each participant by mobile phlebotomists. Prospective study participants could optionally give additional blood draws and questionnaires over a roughly 2-month period. Before DNA extraction, blood samples from the prospective study were shipped at room temperature or frozen. CDR3 length: 14 amino acids, cysteine to phenylalanine. The read is trimmed to its CDR3 DNA, 42 bases read in frame from base 1. The germline V gene (reference sequence) specifies MNHEY as CDR1 and SMNVEV as CDR2. Germline trimming: 6 bases from V, 6 bases from J; junction bases outside gene matches: 9.

A remark on this clone: Its binding antigen is unknown. No base quality values were provided; no much bigger clone lies one nucleotide off.

Here the chain combines TRBV27 and TRBJ1-1; 8 middle bases align to TRBD1. The sequenced sample consisted of PBMCs or T cells enriched from blood (not recorded which). This receptor was taken from a woman between 45 and 65 years old who had been exposed to COVID-19. The DNA reads TGTGCCAGCAGGTTCTCCCCAGGGGGCCCTGAAGCTTTCTTT. Translated, this gives CASRFSPGGPEAFF.